This T cell receptor beta chain appears in the sequencing data of a study of T cells in Graves' hyperthyroidism and ophthalmopathy. Of note for this clonotype: Its antigen remains unknown.

TCR beta CDR3 sequences were amplified from RNA transcripts. A first-round RT-PCR of the TCR CDR3 used the HTBI primer set. TCRdb fed the multiplex PCR reads into MiXCR, producing one record per CDR3 protein. The sample shows about 380,000 distinct CDR3 sequences, 14% of them seen only once. The CDR3 has 17 amino acids. Germline values: CDR1 MNHGY, CDR2 SVAAGI. Trimming removed 3 bases at V and 2 bases at J, with 17 bases between. Broader study findings: Using 13 V-J features, a model discriminated ophthalmopathy from stable hyperthyroidism. Among clonotypes expanded in thyroid above 0.001, most were also found in blood.

The source material was blood. The receptor's source is an older woman with Graves' hyperthyroidism. The V gene is TRBV6-9, the J gene TRBJ2-1, with D possibly matching TRBD2 (5 bases). CDR3 sequence reads: CASSYVGSGKPYNEQFF. CDR3 nucleotides: TGTGCCAGCAGTTACGTTGGTTCGGGGAAGCCCTACAATGAGCAGTTCTTC.